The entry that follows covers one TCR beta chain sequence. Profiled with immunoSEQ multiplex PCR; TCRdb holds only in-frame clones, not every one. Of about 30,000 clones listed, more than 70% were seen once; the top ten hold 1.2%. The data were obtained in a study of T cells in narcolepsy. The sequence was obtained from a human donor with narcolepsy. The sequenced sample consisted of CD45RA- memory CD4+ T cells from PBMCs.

The CDR3 reads CASSKSISGSSTDTQYF. The CDR3, as DNA: TGTGCCAGTAGTAAGTCAATTAGCGGTAGTAGCACAGATACGCAGTATTTT. The chain couples TRBV19 to TRBJ2-3; D perhaps matches TRBD2 (6 bases). Per germline, CDR1 LNHDA and CDR2 SQIVND (reference sequence). The ends were cut back, 4 bases at V and 0 bases at J, with 17 bases in the middle. This CDR3 is 17 amino acids long. The full variable domain, rest sourced from reference TRBV19 and TRBJ2-3, is DGGITQSPKYLFRKEGQNVTLSCEQNLNHDAMYWYRQDPGQGLRLIYYSQIVNDFQKGDIAEGYSVSREKKESFPLTVTSAQKNPTAFYLCASSKSISGSSTDTQYFGPGTRLTVL.